This T cell receptor beta chain was captured in a study of spatial heterogeneity in lung cancer. About the study: Raw reads contained each unique TCR and UMI combination more than ten times on average.

Each TCR cDNA molecule carried a unique molecular identifier. TCRdb ran MiXCR on the 5' RACE reads and lists one entry per CDR3 protein. The table shows tens of thousands of distinct CDR3 sequences, with over 9.5% occurring only once. The sample holds many counts of this clonotype. Deletions cut 4 bases from V and 0 bases from J, with 7 bases between. CDR1 SEHNR and CDR2 FQNEAQ come from the germline V gene (reference sequence). The CDR3 runs 14 residues. Sample time point: blood at routine non-recurrence follow-up after resection. Unsorted whole RNA of tumor, nontumor lung or frozen PBMC was sequenced.

The chain employs TRBV7-9 and TRBJ1-3; D unclear. The sample consisted of PBMCs, taken at follow-up. This TCR came from a female donor with early-stage non-small cell lung cancer. Here the CDR3 DNA reads TGTGCCAGCAGCTCCGTCGGCTCTGGAAACACCATATATTTT. Its translation is CASSSVGSGNTIYF. Looking up the rest from reference TRBV7-9 and TRBJ1-3 gives the full variable domain: DTGVSQNPRHKITKRGQNVTFRCDPISEHNRLYWYRQTLGQGPEFLTYFQNEAQLEKSRLLSDRFSAERPKGSFSTLEIQRTEQGDSAMYLCASSSVGSGNTIYFGEGSWLTVV.